This T cell receptor (beta chain) was recorded in a study of Ad26.COV2.S vaccination and SARS-CoV-2 variants. Study observations and caveats: Vaccine recipients surpassed placebo recipients in spike-specific TCR breadth. Quantification of TCR breadth and depth may have yielded underestimates of total T cell responses.

Germline assignment: CDR1 SGHRS and CDR2 YFSETQ. J lost 4 bases, V lost 3 bases, and 7 bases had no gene match. This CDR3 has 16 residues. TCRdb keeps only in-frame clones here, not all; method: immunoSEQ multiplex PCR. The sample has about 94,000 clones; roughly 84% are singletons. With respect to this clone: No antigen is known for it.

The sample was peripheral blood, taken after recovery from COVID-19. The chain employs TRBV5-1 and TRBJ2-3; TRBD1 aligns across 11 bases. The receptor comes from a human donor who had recovered from COVID-19. The CDR3 here is CASSWGDRGFADTQYF. Written as DNA, the CDR3 is TGCGCCAGCAGCTGGGGGGACAGGGGGTTCGCAGATACGCAGTATTTT.